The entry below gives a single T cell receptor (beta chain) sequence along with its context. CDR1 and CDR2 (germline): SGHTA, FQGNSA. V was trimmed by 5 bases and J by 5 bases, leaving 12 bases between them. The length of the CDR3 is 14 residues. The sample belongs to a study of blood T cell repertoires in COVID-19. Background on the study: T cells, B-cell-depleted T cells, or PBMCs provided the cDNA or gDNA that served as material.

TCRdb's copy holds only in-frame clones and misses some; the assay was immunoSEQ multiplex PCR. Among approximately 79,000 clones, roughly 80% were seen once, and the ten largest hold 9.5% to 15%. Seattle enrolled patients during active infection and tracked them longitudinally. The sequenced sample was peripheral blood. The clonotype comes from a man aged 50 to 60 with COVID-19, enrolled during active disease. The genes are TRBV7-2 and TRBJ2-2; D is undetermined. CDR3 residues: CASSLLRYTGELFF. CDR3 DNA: TGTGCCAGCAGCCTCCTACGGTATACCGGGGAGCTGTTTTTT.